This T cell receptor (beta chain) came from a study of blood T cells in healthy people across ages. Those donating, healthy Caucasian individuals from Russia, were aged roughly 6 to 90. At least 7 million PBMCs were isolated per sample. As regards this clonotype: What it binds is unknown.

Germline lookup yields CDR1 DFQATT and CDR2 SNEGSKA (reference sequence). The CDR3 sequence is 15 residues long. J gave up 3 bases and V 0 bases, and 5 bases lay outside the gene matches. Points from the study as a whole: Researchers report that TCR beta diversity correlated strongly with naive T cell percentage.

A sample-barcoded 5' primer and a J-beta primer mix were used in a second PCR of about 7 to 12 cycles. Paired-end reads containing CDR3 totaled no fewer than 3 million for each sample. Via MiXCR, TCRdb re-called the 5' RACE reads, giving one row per CDR3 protein. The sample consists of around 780,000 distinct CDR3 sequences, around three fifths of them appearing once. The chain combines TRBV20-1 with TRBJ2-3; 8 nucleotides agree with TRBD1. This receptor was identified in a man aged 35 to 55 in good health. Sequencing was carried out using blood. The CDR3 DNA reads TGCAGTGCTAGAGAACAGGGGGTGAGGACAGATACGCAGTATTTT. Residues: CSAREQGVRTDTQYF.